Given below is one T cell receptor beta chain in context. Which antigen it targets is not known. Base qualities are not at hand, and no much larger clone is one base apart. The library was built by means of the immunoSEQ multiplex PCR assay. DNA from the cultured, isolated CD4+ T cells was subjected to TCR beta CDR3 sequencing. From the authors' description of their analysis: Non-productive TCR sequences were discarded, and reads were trimmed to the CDR3 region, with only CDR3s of 7 or more amino acids retained. The MANAFEST web app was used to identify antigen-specific clonotypes by comparing expansion in peptide wells with expansion in reference cultures. To count as positive, a clone had to show expansion at FDR<0.05 compared with the reference and with all other wells, an odds ratio above 5, and a frequency above 0.1% in two replicate wells. A clonotype was defined as cross-reactive if the clonotype was significantly expanded both in SARS-CoV-2 spike wells and in at least one common cold coronavirus spike condition. CDR3 similarity was assessed by Levenshtein distance using the stringdist R package, and unrooted trees were constructed with ape in R 3.6.1. Sourced from immuneACCESS, this table was stored by TCRdb with only in-frame sequences that have V and J called. A share of the clones is absent; for the studies checked, an unresolved V gene accounts for under half, and the remainder has no known explanation. The V and J calls and clone size were taken over from that table, and D and trimming were inferred from the DNA. Across this sample there are about 19,000 clones, with about 73% seen only once. The biggest ten clones account for about a sixth of the sample.

According to the germline V gene (reference sequence), CDR1 reads LNHDA and CDR2 reads SQIVND. V lost 0 bases and J lost 4 bases; the stretch between them is 16 bases long. From the cysteine up to the phenylalanine, the CDR3 has a length of 17 residues. The CDR3 DNA has 51 bases and is translated from base 1. These data originate in a study of vaccination effects on CD4 cells after COVID-19 (dated by TCRdb to between 2022 and 2023). In terms of the full investigation: Two doses of either the BNT162b2 or the mRNA-1273 mRNA SARS-CoV-2 vaccine were administered to participants. SARS-CoV-2 spike-specific CD4+ TCR repertoires were compared before and after mRNA vaccination in COVID-19 convalescent patients and in infection-naive vaccine recipients. Altogether, around eleven COVID-19 convalescent patients and a few SARS-CoV-2-naive healthy vaccine recipients made up the full study. Cultures from other donors in the study were sequenced with the Oncomine TCR Beta short-read assay on an Illumina iSeq 100.

Broad study findings and their caveats: In healthy vaccine recipients, vaccine-induced clones were almost all SARS-CoV-2 mono-reactive, with only 1 of 255 being cross-reactive with common cold coronaviruses. Limitations of the study were the small number of convalescent patients and the absence of early post-infection timepoints. Both infection-induced and vaccine-induced clones contracted markedly at late post-vaccination timepoints, which is consistent with waning T cell responses.

To identify antigen-specific CD4+ T cell clonotypes by their expansion, the ViraFEST assay first stimulated PBMC with viral peptide pools and then applied TCR sequencing. After 10 to 11 days of culture, CD4+ T cells were isolated with the EasySep CD4+ T cell isolation kit. None of the healthy vaccine recipients had a prior SARS-CoV-2 infection, which was confirmed by nucleocapsid antibody tests that came back negative both before and after vaccination. Each well held some 1.9 million PBMC cultured in IMDM containing about 5.4% human AB serum, approximately 10 IU/ml IL-2 and gentamicin, along with approximately 10 ug/ml peptides. Half of the culture medium was replaced with fresh IL-2-containing medium on days 3 and 7. Unless noted otherwise, every peptide stimulation condition was grown in triplicate wells. Using Ficoll-Paque Plus gradient centrifugation, PBMC were separated from whole blood and then either used fresh or cryopreserved at -140C. The overlapping peptide pools covered the spike proteins of SARS-CoV-2 as well as those of the common cold coronaviruses HCoV-NL63, HCoV-OC43 and HCoV-229E. Genomic DNA was extracted from cultured CD4+ T cells with the QIAamp micro DNA kit.

The chain uses TRBV19 and TRBJ1-5, and perhaps TRBD1 as D gene, on 6 matching bases. The sequence came from a human donor who received a COVID-19 vaccine. The sample consisted of CD4+ T cells from PBMCs cultured with HCoV-229E spike peptides, taken before COVID-19 vaccination. Reading the label with the study, this specimen's cell subset or site is: HCoV-229E spike overlapping peptide pool stimulation. The CDR3 region: CASSIDVAGTLNQPQHF. The nucleotide sequence reads as follows: TGTGCCAGTAGTATAGACGTCGCCGGGACATTGAATCAGCCCCAGCATTTT.